This entry is about one T cell receptor beta chain. Its antigen is currently unknown. V was cut by 1 base and J by 7 bases, with 10 bases left in between. Germline V gene data show CDR1 as LGHNA and CDR2 as YNFKEQ. CDR3 length: 14 residues. MiXCR, applied by TCRdb to the RT-PCR reads, yields one record per CDR3 protein. The sample records hundreds of thousands of distinct CDR3 sequences, around 18% being singletons. This sample was included in a study of response to subunit inactivated influenza vaccine. The study, taken as a whole, reports: It was suggested by the authors that few new T cells are recruited by each seasonal influenza vaccination.

Sequenced material: PBMCs from blood, taken more than 4 days after vaccination. The rearrangement joins TRBV4-2 to TRBJ1-4, with D perhaps matching TRBD1 (5 bases). This clonotype originated in a man in his fifties who received an inactivated influenza vaccine. CDR3 in DNA: TGTGCCAGCAGCCAAGGAGGGCAGGGTGAAAAACTGTTTTTT. Amino acids: CASSQGGQGEKLFF.